What follows are 4 T cell receptor beta chains derived from one specimen sequenced in a study of T cell repertoires and HLA-DP antigens. These receptors' antigens are unknown. Generated by immunoSEQ multiplex PCR, the TCRdb table keeps only in-frame clones and is missing some. The profile shows 65,000 to 90,000 clones, about four fifths of them singletons. Material: CD4+ T cells from PBMCs. These receptors were taken from a man aged 55 to 70 in good health and CMV-seronegative.

The CDR3 loop is CASSISRNYGYTF. The CDR3 DNA sequence: TGTGCCAGTAGTATATCCAGGAACTATGGCTACACCTTC. This chain joins TRBV19 and TRBJ1-2, with D uncertain. Between the trimmed V and J ends, which lost 2 bases and 2 bases, there was a span of 6 bases. This CDR3 is built from 13 residues. CDR1 is LNHDA, CDR2 SQIVND, per germline (reference sequence).

This clone was observed a few times. V usage is TRBV2 and J usage is TRBJ1-2; 7 nucleotides match TRBD1. The trim removed 7 bases at V and 2 bases at J, leaving 7 bases unmatched. The CDR3 length is 14 residues. Per the germline V gene, CDR1 is SNHLY and CDR2 is FYNNEI. The DNA of the CDR3 is TGTGCCAGCAAAGGGACAGCCCTAAACTATGGCTACACCTTC. Its protein is CASKGTALNYGYTF.

This clone appeared once. The chain uses TRBV5-1 and TRBJ2-5; maybe TRBD2 (5 bases). Germline V gene sequence: CDR1 SGHRS, CDR2 YFSETQ. With 6 bases removed from V and 2 bases from J, the gap between germline ends came to 11 bases. The CDR3 length is 13 residues. In DNA form, the CDR3 reads TGCGCCAGCACCCCGGACTTGCAAGAGACCCAGTACTTC. Its translation is CASTPDLQETQYF.

This clone was seen only a few times. The chain employs TRBV4-3 and TRBJ2-1, with 11 bases that match TRBD1. The junction had 5 bases not matched to a gene; V was cut back by 0 bases and J by 4 bases. CDR3 length: 17 amino acids. CDR1 is LGHNA and CDR2 is YSLEER in the germline V gene. CDR3 sequence reads: CASSQDYGQGAYNEQFF. The CDR3 DNA reads TGCGCCAGCAGCCAAGATTACGGACAGGGGGCATACAATGAGCAGTTCTTC.